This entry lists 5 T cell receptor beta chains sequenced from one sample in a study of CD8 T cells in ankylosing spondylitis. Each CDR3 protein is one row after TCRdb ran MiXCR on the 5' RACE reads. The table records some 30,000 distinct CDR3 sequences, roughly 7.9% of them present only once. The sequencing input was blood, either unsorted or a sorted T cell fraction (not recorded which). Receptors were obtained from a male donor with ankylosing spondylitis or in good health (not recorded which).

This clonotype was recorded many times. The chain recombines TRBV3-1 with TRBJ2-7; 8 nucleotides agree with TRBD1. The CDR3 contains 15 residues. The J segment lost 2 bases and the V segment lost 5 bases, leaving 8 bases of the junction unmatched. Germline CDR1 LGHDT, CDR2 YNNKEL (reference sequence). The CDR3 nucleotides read TGTGCCAGCAGCTCTCGGACAGGGTGGACCTACGAGCAGTACTTC. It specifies CASSSRTGWTYEQYF.

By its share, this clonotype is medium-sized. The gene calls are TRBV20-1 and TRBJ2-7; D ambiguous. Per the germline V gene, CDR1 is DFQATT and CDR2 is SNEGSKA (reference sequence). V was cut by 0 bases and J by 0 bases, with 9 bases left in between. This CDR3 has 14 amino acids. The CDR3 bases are TGCAGTGCTAGAGATCGCCCGAGCTCCTACGAGCAGTACTTC. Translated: CSARDRPSSYEQYF.

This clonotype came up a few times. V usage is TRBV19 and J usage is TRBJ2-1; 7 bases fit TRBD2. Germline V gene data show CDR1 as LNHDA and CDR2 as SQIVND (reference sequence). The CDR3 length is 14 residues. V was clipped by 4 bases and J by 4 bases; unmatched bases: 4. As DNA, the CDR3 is TGTGCCAGTAGTAAGCTAGCGGCATACAATGAGCAGTTCTTC. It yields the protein CASSKLAAYNEQFF.

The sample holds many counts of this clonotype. CDR3 nucleotide sequence: TGCGCCAGCAGACATCCGGGACAGGGGAACACTGAAGCTTTCTTT. Its translation: CASRHPGQGNTEAFF. The V and J genes are TRBV10-2 and TRBJ1-1; 9 nucleotides match TRBD1. The CDR3 covers 15 residues. Trimming removed 6 bases from V and 1 base from J; junction bases left unmatched: 6. Germline V gives CDR1 WSHSY, CDR2 SAAADI.

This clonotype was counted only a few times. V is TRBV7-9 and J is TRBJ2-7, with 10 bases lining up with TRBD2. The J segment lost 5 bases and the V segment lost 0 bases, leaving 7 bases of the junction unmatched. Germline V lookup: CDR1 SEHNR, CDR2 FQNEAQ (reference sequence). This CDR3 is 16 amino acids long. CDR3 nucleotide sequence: TGTGCCAGCAGCTTAGCTCCTCTAGCGGGAGCGAACGAGCAGTACTTC. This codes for CASSLAPLAGANEQYF.